Below, 28 T cell receptor beta chains from the same sample are listed, as sequenced in a study of T cell repertoires in cytomegalovirus infection. TCRdb reanalysed the reads using MiXCR and keeps one entry per CDR3 protein. The data hold roughly 500,000 distinct CDR3 sequences, with roughly a third observed a single time. Their cognate antigens are unknown. The source material was cultured PBMCs, sampled from culture after CMV antigen stimulation. Receptor source: a human donor in good health (CMV status not recorded). Some clones in this sample may be carry-over from other donors' samples.

This clonotype was recorded at least ten times. The V and J genes are TRBV7-2 and TRBJ2-3; 13 bases are a match to TRBD2. This CDR3 comprises 15 residues. Per the germline V gene, CDR1 is SGHTA and CDR2 is FQGNSA. After removal of 9 bases from V and 2 bases from J, the junction contained 5 bases not matched to a gene. Here the CDR3 reads CASSGLAGVTDTQYF. The CDR3 nucleotides read TGTGCCAGTAGCGGACTAGCGGGAGTCACAGATACGCAGTATTTT.

This clonotype showed up just a few times. The rearrangement joins TRBV6-1 to TRBJ2-1, with D possibly being TRBD2 (5 bases). V lost 6 bases and J 7 bases, leaving 16 bases between the germline ends. This CDR3 is built from 14 residues. Germline CDR1 reads MNHNS; CDR2 reads SASEGT. The CDR3 bases are TGTGCCAGCAGCCAGGACTGGGCTGTTAATGAGCAGTTCTTC. Translation: CASSQDWAVNEQFF.

This CDR3 is CASSQAADRGEKLFF. In nucleotides, the CDR3 is TGCGCCAGCAGCCAAGCGGCGGACAGGGGGGAAAAACTGTTTTTT. The V call is TRBV4-3, the J call TRBJ1-4; 10 nucleotides align to TRBD1. Germline V gene data show CDR1 as LGHNA and CDR2 as YSLEER. Trimming took 1 base from V and 8 from J; bases not matched to a gene: 4. CDR3 length: 15 residues.

Only a few counts were recorded for this clonotype. The genes are TRBV7-8 and TRBJ1-5; 7 bases are a match to TRBD1. The CDR3 length is 18 residues. V dropped 5 bases and J dropped 0; count of bases not matched to a gene: 13. Looked up from germline, CDR1 is SGHVS and CDR2 is FQNEAQ. CDR3 residues: CASSRAAGQLYSNQPQHF. In DNA form, the CDR3 reads TGTGCCAGCAGCCGCGCGGCGGGACAGCTTTATAGCAATCAGCCCCAGCATTTT.

The chain joins TRBV5-1 to TRBJ1-1; D not certain. The CDR3 contains 14 residues. V gave up 3 bases and J gave up 4 bases, with 13 bases separating them. The germline CDR1 and CDR2 sequences are SGHRS and YFSETQ. The CDR3 DNA reads as TGCGCCAGCAGCTCCCTGGAGGGAGCCACTGAAGCTTTCTTT. It codes for CASSSLEGATEAFF. The full variable domain, completed using reference TRBV5-1 and TRBJ1-1, is KAGVTQTPRYLIKTRGQQVTLSCSPISGHRSVSWYQQTPGQGLQFLFEYFSETQRNKGNFPGRFSGRQFSNSRSEMNVSTLELGDSALYLCASSSLEGATEAFFGQGTRLTVV.

V and J are TRBV7-9 and TRBJ2-7, with 11 positions matching TRBD2. V lost 5 bases, J lost 5 bases, and 5 bases stayed unmatched. The CDR3 totals 14 residues. Germline V CDR1 and CDR2: SEHNR, FQNEAQ (reference sequence). The CDR3 coding sequence is TGTGCCAGCAGCGCGATAGCGGGAGGGCACGAGCAGTACTTC. Residues: CASSAIAGGHEQYF.

The chain links TRBV7-2 to TRBJ2-7; D unresolved. V was trimmed by 8 bases and J by 5 bases, leaving 7 bases between them. Looked up from germline, CDR1 is SGHTA and CDR2 is FQGNSA. The CDR3 covers 10 residues. The CDR3 loop is CASGGNEQYF. The CDR3 DNA is TGTGCCAGCGGTGGCAACGAGCAGTACTTC.

This clonotype was seen only a few times. The chain's CDR3 is CASSIERWGSNQPQHF. CDR3 nucleotide sequence: TGTGCCAGCAGCATCGAGCGTTGGGGAAGCAATCAGCCCCAGCATTTT. This chain links TRBV7-2 with TRBJ1-5; no clear D gene. V lost 5 bases, J lost 1 base, and 15 bases lay in between. Germline loops: CDR1 SGHTA, CDR2 FQGNSA. CDR3 length: 16 residues. Full variable domain (remainder filled in from reference TRBV7-2 and TRBJ1-5): GAGVSQSPSNKVTEKGKDVELRCDPISGHTALYWYRQSLGQGLEFLIYFQGNSAPDKSGLPSDRFSAERTGGSVSTLTIQRTQQEDSAVYLCASSIERWGSNQPQHFGDGTRLSIL.

This clonotype has only one observation. V usage is TRBV27 and J usage is TRBJ1-1, with a tentative D call TRBD1 (5 bases). V lost 7 bases to trimming and J lost 1 base, with 22 bases between them. Per the germline V gene, CDR1 is MNHEY and CDR2 is SMNVEV (reference sequence). The CDR3 consists of 17 residues. In DNA, the CDR3 is TGTGCCAGCAAATCGGTATCCCGGGACGGGAAGAACACTGAAGCTTTCTTT. This gives the protein CASKSVSRDGKNTEAFF.

This clonotype was found a few times. The CDR3: CASSGTTYNEQFF. The CDR3, as DNA: TGTGCCAGCTCCGGGACTACCTACAATGAGCAGTTCTTC. The genes are TRBV19 and TRBJ2-1; the match to TRBD2 covers 7 bases. V dropped 9 bases and J dropped 2; count of bases not matched to a gene: 4. This CDR3 is built from 13 residues. CDR1 is LNHDA and CDR2 is SQIVND in the germline V gene (reference sequence).

This chain links TRBV9 with TRBJ2-5, with no clear D. CDR1 is SGDLS, CDR2 YYNGEE, per germline. CDR3 length: 16 amino acids. The ends were cut back, 2 bases at V and 4 bases at J, with 18 bases in the middle. CDR3 DNA sequence: TGTGCCAGCAGCGTCCAGCCGGGTCCCCCTCGAGAGACCCAGTACTTC. Protein sequence: CASSVQPGPPRETQYF.

This clonotype was seen a few times. The J gene is TRBJ2-1, the V gene TRBV20-1, with D unresolved. Trimming took off 0 bases at V and 2 bases at J, with 8 bases between the two ends. CDR3 size: 14 residues. The germline gives CDR1 DFQATT, CDR2 SNEGSKA (reference sequence). The CDR3: CSARDVGTYNEQFF. CDR3 bases: TGCAGTGCTAGAGATGTAGGGACCTACAATGAGCAGTTCTTC.

V gene TRBV6-1 combines with J gene TRBJ1-5; no firm D call. Trimming took 0 bases from V and 2 from J, leaving 5 bases between them. Germline V gene sequence: CDR1 MNHNS, CDR2 SASEGT. This CDR3 is 14 amino acids long. The CDR3 reads CASSEAGGNQPQHF. In nucleotides, the CDR3 is TGTGCCAGCAGTGAAGCGGGCGGCAATCAGCCCCAGCATTTT.

This clonotype was seen a few times. The V call is TRBV7-6, the J call TRBJ1-4, with D hard to call. V was clipped by 3 bases and J by 0 bases, with 5 bases between them. The CDR3 has 14 amino acids. Germline-derived CDR1 and CDR2 are SGHVS and FNYEAQ. CDR3 nucleotides: TGTGCCAGCAGCTTCCCCGCAACTAATGAAAAACTGTTTTTT. Its protein is CASSFPATNEKLFF.

This clonotype was picked up a small number of times. Here the CDR3 DNA reads TGTGCCAGTACTAACAAGGGGGAGGGGTGCCACGAGCAGTACGTC. This codes for CASTNKGEGCHEQYV. The chain has TRBV19 and TRBJ2-7; maybe TRBD2 (7 bases). V was cut by 7 bases and J by 5 bases, with 21 bases left in between. CDR3 length: 15 amino acids. Germline V gene sequence: CDR1 LNHDA, CDR2 SQIVND (reference sequence).

This clonotype was detected a few times. J is TRBJ2-7 and V is TRBV7-4; TRBD2 agrees at 7 bases. Trimming took 1 base from V and 7 from J; bases not matched to a gene: 10. CDR1 is SGHVT and CDR2 is SQSDAQ in the germline V gene. The length of the CDR3 is 15 residues. CDR3 DNA: TGTGCCAGCAGCTTAGGGGTGGGAGGGCCGAGGGAGCAGTACTTC. Translation gives CASSLGVGGPREQYF. The variable domain in full, with the rest retrieved from reference TRBV7-4 and TRBJ2-7, is GAGVSQSPRYKVAKRGRDVALRCDSISGHVTLYWYRQTLGQGSEVLTYSQSDAQRDKSGRPSGRFSAERPERSVSTLKIQRTEQGDSAVYLCASSLGVGGPREQYFGPGTRLTVT.

This clonotype occurred many times. The V gene is TRBV7-2, the J gene TRBJ2-7; D is unclear. V was cut by 4 bases and J by 4 bases, with 8 bases left in between. This CDR3 has 12 amino acids. CDR1 and CDR2 from the germline V gene are SGHTA and FQGNSA. The CDR3 nucleotides read TGTGCCAGCAGCTCGACTGTGTACGAGCAGTACTTC. Translating it yields CASSSTVYEQYF.

The chain combines TRBV12-3 or TRBV12-4 with TRBJ2-3; TRBD2 aligns across 12 bases. Trimming at V came to 3 bases and at J to 0 bases, leaving 7 bases not matched to a gene. The CDR3 runs to 18 residues. Here the CDR3 DNA reads TGTGCCAGCAGTTTCGTACTAGCGGGAGGATTTAGCACAGATACGCAGTATTTT. It encodes CASSFVLAGGFSTDTQYF.

Only a few counts were recorded for this clonotype. CDR3 residues: CASSPPGFETQYF. CDR3 DNA sequence: TGTGCCAGCAGCCCCCCGGGTTTCGAGACCCAGTACTTC. The rearrangement joins TRBV5-6 to TRBJ2-5; D is unresolved. Germline CDR1 and CDR2: SGHDT and YYEEEE. Trimming cost V 4 bases and J 5 bases, with 12 bases left between them. There are 13 residues in the CDR3.

The chain uses TRBV7-3 and TRBJ2-2, with TRBD2 matching 12 bases. With 6 bases clipped from V and 6 bases from J, the junction kept 5 bases outside the gene matches. CDR3 length: 15 residues. Germline V gene lookup returns CDR1 SGHTA and CDR2 FQGTGA. The DNA for the CDR3 is TGTGCCAGCAGGCTGACTAGCGGGAGTTCCGGGGAGCTGTTTTTT. Protein sequence: CASRLTSGSSGELFF.

The rearrangement uses TRBV6-2 or TRBV6-3 and TRBJ2-7; 7 nucleotides line up with TRBD1. V gave up 6 bases and J gave up 7 bases; unmatched junction bases: 18. This CDR3 comprises 16 residues. Per the germline V gene, CDR1 is MNHEY and CDR2 is SVGEGT. This CDR3 is CASSPPPLSTGSEQYV. CDR3 nucleotides: TGTGCCAGCAGCCCGCCTCCATTATCGACAGGGAGTGAGCAGTACGTC.

A remark on this clonotype: A junction end diverges from the germline sequence, so it may reflect a read error. The rearrangement uses TRBV5-3 and TRBJ1-4; D might be TRBD1 (5 bases). Being an ORF, TRBV5-3 has a function that is uncertain. The CDR3 spans 18 residues. CDR3 region: CASSLYQTAQAGVEKLFF. Written as DNA, the CDR3 is TGTGCCAGCAGCTTGTACCAGACAGCCCAAGCAGGTGTTGAAAAACTGTTTTTT.

This clonotype was observed a few times. CDR3 sequence reads: CASSPVGGYEQFF. The CDR3 bases are TGTGCCAGCAGCCCCGTGGGGGGCTATGAGCAGTTCTTC. The chain uses TRBV7-2 and TRBJ2-1; D is tentatively TRBD1 or TRBD2 (6 bases each). Deletions cut 5 bases from V and 8 bases from J, with 13 bases between. The CDR3 consists of 13 residues. Germline CDR1 is SGHTA and CDR2 is FQGNSA.

V gene TRBV7-2 combines with J gene TRBJ1-4, with TRBD1 matching 8 bases. CDR1 SGHTA and CDR2 FQGNSA come from the germline V gene. V shed 5 bases and J 5 bases; nucleotides not matched to a gene: 7. The length of the CDR3 is 15 residues. The CDR3 DNA sequence: TGTGCCAGCAGCCCCAACAGGGGGTGGAATGAAAAACTGTTTTTT. Amino acids: CASSPNRGWNEKLFF.

This clonotype was seen many times. CDR3 bases: TGTGCCAGCAGCCCTTCCCTAGCGGAAGAGACCCAGTACTTC. Its protein product is CASSPSLAEETQYF. The chain couples TRBV7-2 to TRBJ2-5; 7 nucleotides align to TRBD2. This CDR3 has 14 amino acids. Unmatched junction bases numbered 6, after V lost 5 bases and J lost 3 bases. Germline lookup yields CDR1 SGHTA and CDR2 FQGNSA.

The table lists this clonotype with a count of one. V usage is TRBV15 and J usage is TRBJ2-5; D remains ambiguous. Germline loops: CDR1 LNHNV, CDR2 YYDKDF (reference sequence). V was pared by 0 bases and J by 5 bases, with 13 bases between. The CDR3 covers 15 residues. The CDR3 is CATSRETRPWETQYF. In DNA, the CDR3 is TGTGCCACCAGCAGAGAGACACGTCCCTGGGAGACCCAGTACTTC.

The gene calls are TRBV6-5 and TRBJ1-1; no reliable D call. Per germline, CDR1 MNHEY and CDR2 SVGAGI. Between the trimmed V and J ends, which lost 0 bases and 6 bases, there was a span of 17 bases. This CDR3 comprises 16 residues. For the CDR3, the DNA is TGTGCCAGCAGTTACTCCGGACGGCTAACCAGCGCTGAAGCTTTCTTT. Its protein is CASSYSGRLTSAEAFF.

There are many counts of this clonotype. The V gene is TRBV7-8, the J gene TRBJ2-7; the match to TRBD2 covers 14 bases. The germline CDR1 and CDR2 sequences are SGHVS and FQNEAQ. Unmatched junction bases numbered 8, after V lost 4 bases and J lost 6 bases. CDR3 length: 16 amino acids. The CDR3 is CASSWGTSGSPGEQYV. As DNA, the CDR3 is TGTGCCAGCAGCTGGGGGACTAGCGGGAGTCCCGGCGAGCAGTACGTC.